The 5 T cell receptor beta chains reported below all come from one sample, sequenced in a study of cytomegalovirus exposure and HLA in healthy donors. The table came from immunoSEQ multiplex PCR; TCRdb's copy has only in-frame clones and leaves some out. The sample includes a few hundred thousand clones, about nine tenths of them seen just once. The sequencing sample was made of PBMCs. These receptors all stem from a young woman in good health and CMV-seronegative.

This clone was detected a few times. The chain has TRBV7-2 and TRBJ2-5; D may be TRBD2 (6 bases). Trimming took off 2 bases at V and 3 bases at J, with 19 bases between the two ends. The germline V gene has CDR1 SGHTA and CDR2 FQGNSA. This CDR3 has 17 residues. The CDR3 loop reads CASSLRTGLLAKETQYF. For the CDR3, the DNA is TGTGCCAGCAGCTTAAGGACGGGACTGCTTGCAAAAGAGACCCAGTACTTC.

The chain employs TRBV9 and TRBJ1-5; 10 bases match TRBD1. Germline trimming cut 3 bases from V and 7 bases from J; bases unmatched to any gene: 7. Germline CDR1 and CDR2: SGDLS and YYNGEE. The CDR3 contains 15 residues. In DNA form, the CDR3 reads TGTGCCAGCAGCGGACCCGGGACAGGGGTCCAGCCCCAGCATTTT. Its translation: CASSGPGTGVQPQHF.

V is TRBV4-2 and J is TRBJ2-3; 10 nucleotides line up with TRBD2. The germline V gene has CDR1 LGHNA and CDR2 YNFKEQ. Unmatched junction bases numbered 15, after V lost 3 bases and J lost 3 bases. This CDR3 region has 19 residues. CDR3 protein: CASSHLKGLAGAETDTQYF. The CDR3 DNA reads TGTGCCAGCAGCCACCTCAAGGGGCTAGCGGGGGCCGAGACAGATACGCAGTATTTT.

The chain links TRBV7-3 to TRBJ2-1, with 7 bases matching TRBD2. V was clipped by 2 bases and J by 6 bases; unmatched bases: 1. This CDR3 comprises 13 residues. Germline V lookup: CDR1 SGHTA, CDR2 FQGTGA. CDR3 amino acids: CASSLSSGNEQFF. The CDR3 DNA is TGTGCCAGCAGCTTATCTAGCGGCAATGAGCAGTTCTTC.

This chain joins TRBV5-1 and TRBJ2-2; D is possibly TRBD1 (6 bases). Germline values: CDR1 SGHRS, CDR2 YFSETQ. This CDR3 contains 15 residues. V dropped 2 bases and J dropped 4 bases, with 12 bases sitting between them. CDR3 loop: CASSFSSRGTGELFF. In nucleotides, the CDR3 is TGCGCCAGCAGCTTCTCCTCCAGGGGCACCGGGGAGCTGTTTTTT.